This T cell receptor beta chain derives from a study of cytomegalovirus exposure and HLA in healthy donors. Study-wide results and limits: Researchers counted some 150 TCR beta chains as cytomegalovirus-associated. In vitro data verified a few CMV-associated chains as specific for CMV antigens.

CDR3 length: 15 residues. The germline V gene has CDR1 LNHDA and CDR2 SQIVND (reference sequence). The ends lost 7 bases at V and 1 base at J; junction bases unmatched: 6. Remarks on this clone: Its target is unknown.

Primers for the PCR totalled 60 Vbeta and 13 Jbeta. Using immunoSEQ multiplex PCR, the repertoire was profiled, and TCRdb retains in-frame clones only, with some absent. This sample has 150,000 to 200,000 clones, with 70% to 90% found just once. Sequenced input: PBMCs. The clonotype comes from a man in his late teens or twenties in good health and CMV-seropositive. The chain recombines TRBV19 with TRBJ2-1, with TRBD1 identical over 8 bases. The CDR3 region has the DNA TGTGCCAGTATCCCGACAGGGGATTCCTACAATGAGCAGTTCTTC. Its translation: CASIPTGDSYNEQFF.